These 17 T cell receptor beta chains originate from one sample sequenced in a study of shared T cell receptors in the human thymus. Some clones are missing from TCRdb's copy, which holds only in-frame ones; the method was immunoSEQ multiplex PCR. The table includes hundreds of thousands of clones, around 87% detected once. These same data were also listed under a study on human thymus T cells.

Sequenced: thymocytes. The receptors were sampled from a boy under two years old with a congenital heart defect.

The chain combines TRBV19 with TRBJ2-2; D might be TRBD2 (5 bases). CDR3 length: 15 amino acids. Trimming cost V 7 bases and J 4 bases, with 16 bases left between them. Germline values: CDR1 LNHDA, CDR2 SQIVND (reference sequence). The CDR3 sequence is CASTAIPRGTGELFF. For the CDR3, the DNA is TGTGCCAGTACCGCTATCCCTCGGGGCACCGGGGAGCTGTTTTTT.

The chain has TRBV14 and TRBJ1-2; 8 bases are a match to TRBD1. V trimming: 0 bases; J trimming: 1 base; junction bases outside the gene matches: 10. This CDR3 comprises 18 residues. CDR1 is SGHDN, CDR2 FVKESK, per germline. CDR3 loop: CASSQDRGQGKSNYGYTF. The CDR3 DNA reads as TGTGCCAGCAGCCAAGATAGAGGACAGGGCAAAAGTAACTATGGCTACACCTTC.

The gene calls are TRBV28 and TRBJ2-2; TRBD2 agrees at 10 bases. CDR1 and CDR2 (germline): MDHEN, SYDVKM. V was pared by 2 bases and J by 3 bases, with 15 bases of the junction left unmatched. The CDR3 is 20 amino acids. CDR3 sequence reads: CASSLRYFQAGGPDTGELFF. Written as DNA, the CDR3 is TGTGCCAGCAGTTTAAGATATTTTCAAGCGGGAGGGCCTGACACCGGGGAGCTGTTTTTT.

The chain combines TRBV12-5 with TRBJ2-3; possible D gene TRBD2, 6 bases. Per germline, CDR1 LGHNT and CDR2 FRNRAP. V was shortened by 0 bases and J by 1 base, with 23 bases between the two germline ends. This CDR3 is built from 20 residues. The CDR3 sequence is CASGLVLEGPIAVRTDTQYF. Here the CDR3 DNA reads TGTGCTAGTGGTTTGGTACTGGAGGGTCCGATAGCCGTCCGCACAGATACGCAGTATTTT.

V and J are TRBV2 and TRBJ1-2; D unresolved. CDR1 is SNHLY, CDR2 FYNNEI, per germline. The length of the CDR3 is 14 residues. Trimming took off 3 bases at V and 6 bases at J, with 14 bases between the two ends. The CDR3 here is CASSDCGIPHGYTF. The CDR3 DNA is TGTGCCAGCAGTGATTGCGGGATACCCCATGGCTACACCTTC.

J is TRBJ1-4 and V is TRBV5-6; 7 bases agree with TRBD1. The CDR3 runs to 16 residues. Germline loops: CDR1 SGHDT, CDR2 YYEEEE. After removal of 2 bases from V and 1 base from J, the junction contained 5 bases not matched to a gene. The DNA of the CDR3 is TGTGCCAGCAGCTTCCGGACAGGCCTAACTAATGAAAAACTGTTTTTT. Encoded protein: CASSFRTGLTNEKLFF.

The chain couples TRBV13 to TRBJ2-3; TRBD2 is a possible D gene (6 bases). Trimming took 5 bases from V and 3 from J, leaving 18 bases between them. CDR3 size: 16 residues. CDR1 and CDR2 from the germline V gene are PRHDT and FYEKMQ (reference sequence). CDR3 bases: TGTGCCAGCAGCACAGACCCGGGACTTGAGACAGATACGCAGTATTTT. Its translation: CASSTDPGLETDTQYF.

The chain combines TRBV11-2 with TRBJ2-1; no firm D call. From germline, CDR1 is SGHAT and CDR2 FQNNGV. The CDR3 is made up of 12 amino acids. The V and J ends lost 7 bases and 8 bases respectively, with 12 bases between them. Here the CDR3 reads CASTSVADEQFF. CDR3 nucleotide sequence: TGTGCCAGCACCTCCGTCGCAGATGAGCAGTTCTTC.

This chain uses TRBV11-3 with TRBJ2-1; D might be TRBD1 (5 bases). Germline V gene lookup returns CDR1 SGHNT and CDR2 YENEEA. The CDR3 sequence is 18 residues long. V lost 5 bases and J 6 bases, leaving 26 bases between the germline ends. The CDR3 DNA reads TGTGCCAGCAGCGACCGGACAAAACACGGAGATAGCAGCAATGAGCAGTTCTTC. The encoded protein is CASSDRTKHGDSSNEQFF.

V usage is TRBV6-5 and J usage is TRBJ2-3; 7 bases fit TRBD1. This CDR3 spans 16 amino acids. V was pared by 2 bases and J by 2 bases, with 7 bases of the junction left unmatched. Germline CDR1 is MNHEY and CDR2 is SVGAGI. The CDR3 DNA follows: TGTGCCAGCAGTTACAGGGACAGCGTACTCACAGATACGCAGTATTTT. As protein: CASSYRDSVLTDTQYF.

The chain couples TRBV4-3 to TRBJ1-1; possibly TRBD1 for D (6 bases). The V gene lost 4 bases and the J gene lost 4 bases, with 16 bases spanning the gap. This CDR3 contains 15 residues. The V gene's germline CDR1 is LGHNA and CDR2 YSLEER. CDR3 region: CASSPTLTGSTEAFF. CDR3 coding DNA: TGCGCCAGCAGCCCAACACTAACAGGGAGCACTGAAGCTTTCTTT.

The sample holds one count of this clone. The J gene is TRBJ1-2, the V gene TRBV28; D is unclear. CDR3 size: 16 residues. V lost 5 bases, J lost 3 bases, and 19 bases lay in between. Germline loops: CDR1 MDHEN, CDR2 SYDVKM. The CDR3 DNA follows: TGTGCCAGCAGTCGCACTCTACAGAAAGAAGACTATGGCTACACCTTC. Translated, it gives CASSRTLQKEDYGYTF.

This clone was seen a handful of times. This chain uses TRBV7-9 with TRBJ1-4; D may be TRBD1 (5 bases). V shed 5 bases and J shed 4 bases, with 14 bases lying between them. Germline CDR1 is SEHNR and CDR2 is FQNEAQ (reference sequence). This CDR3 spans 15 amino acids. The CDR3 spells CASSPSTDLNEKLFF. The CDR3, as DNA: TGTGCCAGCAGCCCGTCGACAGACCTTAATGAAAAACTGTTTTTT.

This chain connects TRBV5-4 to TRBJ2-3; D unresolved. V was cut by 0 bases and J by 2 bases, with 4 bases left in between. CDR1 is SGHNT and CDR2 is YYREEE in the germline V gene (reference sequence). This CDR3 region has 13 residues. Here the CDR3 reads CASSLANTDTQYF. Here the CDR3 DNA reads TGTGCCAGCAGCTTGGCCAACACAGATACGCAGTATTTT. Drawing the rest from reference TRBV5-4 and TRBJ2-3, the complete variable domain is ETGVTQSPTHLIKTRGQQVTLRCSSQSGHNTVSWYQQALGQGPQFIFQYYREEENGRGNFPPRFSGLQFPNYSSELNVNALELDDSALYLCASSLANTDTQYFGPGTRLTVL.

The chain joins TRBV7-9 to TRBJ1-5; D not resolved. CDR1 SEHNR and CDR2 FQNEAQ come from the germline V gene (reference sequence). The V end was cut by 1 base, the J end by 7 bases, with 11 bases between. The CDR3 extends over 14 amino acids. CDR3 amino acids: CASSLGPGSQPQHF. Here the CDR3 DNA reads TGTGCCAGCAGCTTAGGCCCGGGTTCACAGCCCCAGCATTTT.

A single count supports this clone. For the CDR3, the DNA is TGTGCCAGCAGCCCCGGGGGAGGTAATTCACCCCTCCACTTT. Protein: CASSPGGGNSPLHF. The genes are TRBV25-1 and TRBJ1-6; weak D call: TRBD1 (5 bases). Trimming stripped 6 bases from V and 6 bases from J, with 12 bases between. Germline-derived CDR1 and CDR2 are MGHDK and SYGVNS. The CDR3 runs 14 residues.

The chain is built from TRBV11-2 and TRBJ2-1; 7 bases are shared with TRBD1. J was trimmed by 5 bases and V by 2 bases; bases with no gene match: 3. Germline values: CDR1 SGHAT, CDR2 FQNNGV. The CDR3 consists of 14 residues. The chain's CDR3 is CASSLLGGHNEQFF. In DNA, the CDR3 is TGTGCCAGCAGCTTACTAGGGGGCCACAATGAGCAGTTCTTC.